The TCR beta chain under discussion was sequenced for a study of control samples from healthy donors and cancer patients. The method was immunoSEQ multiplex PCR; TCRdb's version includes in-frame clones alone and lacks a portion of them. This sample has 150,000 or so clones, with approximately 92% found just once. V was clipped by 2 bases and J by 4 bases, with 9 bases between them. The CDR3 spans 14 residues. Germline V gives CDR1 SNHLY, CDR2 FYNNEI. The rearrangement joins TRBV2 to TRBJ1-3; tentatively, D is TRBD1 (5 bases). This clonotype was obtained from a man aged 40-55 years in good health. Input material: blood. The CDR3 protein is CASSEQGTGNTIYF. The CDR3 bases are TGTGCCAGCAGTGAACAGGGAACGGGAAACACCATATATTTT.